This TCR beta chain comes out of a study of shared clonotypes between healthy human individuals. When replicate PCRs were run on sorted subsets, they used around 0.2 ug DNA, roughly 30,000 T cell genomes. The repertoire was sequenced with immunoSEQ multiplex PCR; TCRdb's copy has only in-frame clones and lacks some. The table lists 1,400,000 or so clones, approximately 98.5% of them singletons. This CDR3 comprises 15 residues. Germline V gene data show CDR1 as SGHKS and CDR2 as YYEKEE (reference sequence). V shed 1 base, J shed 3 bases, and the junction held 6 bases outside the gene matches. The gene calls are TRBV5-5 and TRBJ1-2, with 7 bases aligning to TRBD1. Sequencing was done on a sample of naive CD4+ T cells sorted from blood. Subset here: CD45RA+ positively selected. This clonotype was obtained from a man aged 30 to 39 in good health. The CDR3 loop reads CASSLTRQGHYGYTF. Written as DNA, the CDR3 is TGTGCCAGCAGCTTGACCAGACAGGGCCACTATGGCTACACCTTC.